The T cell receptor (beta chain) under discussion was sequenced for a study of T cells after yellow fever vaccination. Study context: Preparation of the low-cell-number fractions used SMART-Seq v4 Ultra Low Input.

This clonotype has at least ten counts. Its antigen is not known. Study outcomes and limitations: Contamination by abundant bulk-population clonotypes could be present in FACS-sorted repertoires.

Germline values: CDR1 MNHEY, CDR2 SVGAGI. Trimming left V 2 bases short and J 1 base short, with 8 bases between. The CDR3 is 14 amino acids. The authors made TCR cDNA by 5'RACE template switching, adding a universal primer site and UMIs. Via MiXCR, TCRdb re-called the 5' RACE reads, giving one row per CDR3 protein. The sample contains fewer than 450,000 distinct CDR3 sequences, about 4% of which appear only once. The TCR originated in a man between 18 and 29 years old who received the YFV17D yellow fever vaccine. The source was PBMCs, collected 5 days after the yellow fever booster vaccination. The V and J genes are TRBV6-5 and TRBJ1-1, with a possible D match to TRBD1 (5 bases). CDR3 DNA: TGTGCCAGCAGTTACGCGGGGGGGAACACTGAAGCTTTCTTT. This codes for CASSYAGGNTEAFF.